What follows describes a single T cell receptor beta chain. The V gene's germline CDR1 is SGDLS and CDR2 YYNGEE. This CDR3 comprises 12 residues. Trimming cost V 0 bases and J 3 bases, with 2 bases left between them. This sample is part of a study of fetal regulatory T cell absence and autoimmunity. Sequenced by immunoSEQ multiplex PCR; TCRdb stores in-frame clones only, minus some. The table lists approximately 46,000 clones, just under 85% of them singletons. The sample comprised cord blood. This TCR derives from a newborn boy with IPEX syndrome. This rearrangement joins TRBV9 to TRBJ2-3; D is ambiguous. CDR3 loop: CASSVDTDTQYF. In DNA form, the CDR3 reads TGTGCCAGCAGCGTAGATACAGATACGCAGTATTTT. Full variable domain (outside the CDR3, taken from reference TRBV9 and TRBJ2-3): DSGVTQTPKHLITATGQRVTLRCSPRSGDLSVYWYQQSLDQGLQFLIQYYNGEERAKGNILERFSAQQFPDLHSELNLSSLELGDSALYFCASSVDTDTQYFGPGTRLTVL.